The rows below give T cell receptor beta chains drawn from one sample of a study of T cell responses to AZD1222 COVID-19 vaccine. Sequenced by immunoSEQ multiplex PCR; TCRdb stores in-frame clones only, minus some. The sample holds about 210,000 clones; around 92% are singletons and the top ten take 1% to 1.5%. The sample here was peripheral blood, taken on day 0 of AZD1222 vaccination. All receptors derive from an adult in good health. The CDR3 runs from the conserved cysteine through the conserved F or W. A D gene is named only where the DNA matches it firmly. The size entry is marked missing in some rows and otherwise reads once, few, many or a size class.

v_call,j_call,clone_size,d_call,cdr3_aa,cdr3_nt
TRBV12-3/TRBV12-4,TRBJ1-2,once,TRBD1,CASSLPGTGLYTF,TGTGCCAGCAGTCTACCCGGGACAGGGCTCTACACCTTC
TRBV14,TRBJ2-7,NA,TRBD1,CASSQEGTGFYEQYF,TGTGCCAGCAGCCAAGAGGGGACAGGGTTCTACGAGCAGTACTTC
TRBV29-1,TRBJ2-2,once,NA,CSVFPGQNTGELFF,TGCAGCGTCTTCCCGGGACAGAACACCGGGGAGCTGTTTTTT
TRBV28,TRBJ2-5,NA,NA,CASSLRLQEETQYF,TGTGCCAGCAGTCTCAGACTGCAGGAAGAGACCCAGTACTTC
TRBV11-2,TRBJ2-1,NA,TRBD2,CASSPVAGGTNEQFF,TGTGCCAGCAGCCCCGTTGCGGGGGGGACCAATGAGCAGTTCTTC
TRBV2,TRBJ1-2,NA,NA,CASSGGDGRGYGYTF,TGTGCCAGCAGTGGAGGGGACGGACGAGGCTATGGCTACACCTTC
TRBV7-2,TRBJ1-5,NA,NA,CASSYSVQPQHF,TGTGCCAGCAGCTACTCCGTTCAGCCCCAGCATTTT
TRBV4-2,TRBJ2-5,NA,NA,CASSQPYGVSGFQETQYF,TGTGCCAGCAGCCAACCTTACGGGGTCTCAGGTTTCCAGGAGACCCAGTACTTC
TRBV29-1,TRBJ2-7,NA,NA,CSVEGQRGRAGEQYF,TGCAGCGTTGAAGGTCAACGTGGCAGGGCTGGCGAGCAGTACTTC
TRBV5-4,TRBJ2-7,few,TRBD2,CASSLVPRDYRTYEQYF,TGTGCCAGCAGCTTGGTCCCCCGGGACTACCGTACCTACGAGCAGTACTTC